Sequencing of this TCR beta chain was carried out in a study of chemoradiotherapy in HPV16-positive cancers. The data were produced by immunoSEQ multiplex PCR, yet TCRdb's version contains in-frame clones alone and is incomplete. The sample has roughly 15,000 clones, 60% to 75% seen once. V gave up 1 base and J gave up 6 bases; unmatched junction bases: 4. CDR3 size: 14 residues. Looked up from germline, CDR1 is WSHSY and CDR2 is SAAADI. The chain is built from TRBV10-2 and TRBJ2-7; 9 nucleotides match TRBD2. Sampling was done from a patient who underwent chemoradiotherapy. This receptor was obtained from a human donor with HPV-associated anogenital cancer. The CDR3 region is CASSELAGAGEQYF. CDR3 in DNA: TGCGCCAGCAGTGAGTTAGCGGGAGCTGGCGAGCAGTACTTC.